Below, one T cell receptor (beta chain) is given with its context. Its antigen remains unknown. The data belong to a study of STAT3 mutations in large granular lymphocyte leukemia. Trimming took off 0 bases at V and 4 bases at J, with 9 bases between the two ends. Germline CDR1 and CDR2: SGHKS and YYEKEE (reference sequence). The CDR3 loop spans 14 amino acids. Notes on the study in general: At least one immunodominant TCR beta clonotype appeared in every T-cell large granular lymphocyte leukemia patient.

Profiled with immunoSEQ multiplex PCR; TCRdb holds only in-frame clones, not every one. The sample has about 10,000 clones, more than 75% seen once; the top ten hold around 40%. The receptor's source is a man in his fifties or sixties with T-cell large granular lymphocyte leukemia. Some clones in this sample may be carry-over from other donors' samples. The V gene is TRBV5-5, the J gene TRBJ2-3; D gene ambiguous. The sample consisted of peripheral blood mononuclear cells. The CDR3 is CASSLAFGSDTQYF. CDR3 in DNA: TGTGCCAGCAGCTTGGCTTTTGGGTCAGATACGCAGTATTTT.